A selection of T cell receptor beta chains follows, all from one sample in a study of T-cell reconstitution after alpha-beta-depleted transplantation in children. TCRdb itself ran the PCR reads through MiXCR, one entry per CDR3 protein. The table records 25,000 to 35,000 distinct CDR3 sequences, 5.5% to 7% of them present only once. Here the sequenced sample was peripheral blood, taken 60 days after TCRalphabeta/CD19-depleted stem cell transplant. These receptor sequences come from a child under three years old who had a stem cell transplant for acute myeloid leukemia, so the T cells may come from the graft donor. The CDR3 runs from the conserved cysteine through the conserved F or W. Expanded clones are given a class, and other clones once, few, many or no size at all.

abundance: -; v_gene: TRBV12-3/TRBV12-4; CDR3aa: CASSLSRLNEQFF
abundance: many; v_gene: TRBV13; CDR3aa: CASSPLPGGAWYEQYF
abundance: -; v_gene: TRBV7-9; CDR3aa: CASSLVWGPTGELFF
abundance: many; v_gene: TRBV2; CDR3aa: CASRTSGSSYNEQFF
abundance: many; v_gene: TRBV20-1; CDR3aa: CSAYSGLAKFF
abundance: many; v_gene: TRBV13; CDR3aa: CASSGREDTGELFF
abundance: many; v_gene: TRBV9; CDR3aa: CASSIRPGGYEQFF
abundance: medium-sized; v_gene: TRBV4-2; CDR3aa: CASSQPDGDYEQYF
abundance: -; v_gene: TRBV29-1; CDR3aa: CSVEDRAGMTGELFF
abundance: many; v_gene: TRBV2; CDR3aa: CASLALWTGGQGYGYTF
abundance: few; v_gene: TRBV30; CDR3aa: CAWSRQGTDTF
abundance: many; v_gene: TRBV5-6; CDR3aa: CASSSSTGHNEKLFF
abundance: many; v_gene: TRBV5-6; CDR3aa: CASSFSNEQFF
abundance: many; v_gene: TRBV12-3/TRBV12-4; CDR3aa: CASLSLDRHYGYTF
abundance: -; v_gene: TRBV4-2; CDR3aa: CASSQVMAGTNREQYF
abundance: many; v_gene: TRBV6-2/TRBV6-3; CDR3aa: CASSYSRDTGELFF
abundance: many; v_gene: TRBV7-6; CDR3aa: CASSLRPLAGGRYNEQFF
abundance: many; v_gene: TRBV12-3/TRBV12-4; CDR3aa: CASSSGLRPQHF
abundance: many; v_gene: TRBV5-1; CDR3aa: CASSFGQGGQYF
abundance: many; v_gene: TRBV10-3; CDR3aa: CATRGIRTEAFF
abundance: few; v_gene: TRBV29-1; CDR3aa: CSVGWTYEQYF
abundance: many; v_gene: TRBV28; CDR3aa: CASSLARGSNQPQHF
abundance: many; v_gene: TRBV7-3; CDR3aa: CASSPDIRGPEGYTF
abundance: many; v_gene: TRBV7-9; CDR3aa: CAREVGETQYF
abundance: many; v_gene: TRBV27; CDR3aa: CASSLSDRGRKGYTF
abundance: medium-sized; v_gene: TRBV10-1; CDR3aa: CASSKAASADTQYF
abundance: many; v_gene: TRBV6-2/TRBV6-3; CDR3aa: CASSYFQEYTEAFF
abundance: few; v_gene: TRBV4-3; CDR3aa: CASSQDPTGEETQYF
abundance: many; v_gene: TRBV6-1; CDR3aa: CASSPSVKNTGELFF
abundance: many; v_gene: TRBV6-4; CDR3aa: CASTKGLGTGKAGANVLTF
abundance: many; v_gene: TRBV12-3/TRBV12-4; CDR3aa: CASSLVRGSKGFYEQYF
abundance: many; v_gene: TRBV12-3/TRBV12-4; CDR3aa: CASSSAGEYYEQYF
abundance: many; v_gene: TRBV7-9; CDR3aa: CASSSDRGGRNEKLFF
abundance: many; v_gene: TRBV20-1; CDR3aa: CSATSGGGYNEQFF
abundance: many; v_gene: TRBV29-1; CDR3aa: CSAVTGVSQPQHF
abundance: many; v_gene: TRBV6-5; CDR3aa: CASGQQETQYF
abundance: many; v_gene: TRBV27; CDR3aa: CASSLDLFGDIQYF
abundance: many; v_gene: TRBV6-2/TRBV6-3; CDR3aa: CASSYRTGYEQYF
abundance: many; v_gene: TRBV7-8; CDR3aa: CASSLNRHTEAFF
abundance: many; v_gene: TRBV6-5; CDR3aa: CASSYPEGRGTDTQYF
abundance: many; v_gene: TRBV12-3/TRBV12-4; CDR3aa: CASSAQGASYGYTF
abundance: -; v_gene: TRBV27; CDR3aa: CASSFRTSGNTQYF
abundance: many; v_gene: TRBV9; CDR3aa: CASSRRGKPYEQYF
abundance: many; v_gene: TRBV5-6; CDR3aa: CASSLDRWSSLLDNSPLHF
abundance: many; v_gene: TRBV6-5; CDR3aa: CASSYQAGLAPLSYEQYF
abundance: many; v_gene: TRBV20-1; CDR3aa: CSASTRDRVWYEQYF
abundance: -; v_gene: TRBV20-1; CDR3aa: CSARGSGGAETQYF